A single T cell receptor beta chain is shown here with its context. The V and J ends lost 3 bases and 12 bases respectively, with 15 bases between them. Germline V gene lookup returns CDR1 SNHLY and CDR2 FYNNEI. The CDR3 is 12 residues long. This sample stems from a study of OX40 agonist ivuxolimab in advanced cancers. Method: immunoSEQ multiplex PCR; TCRdb's copy keeps in-frame clones and lacks some. The sample holds around 67,000 clones, roughly 83% seen once. The sequence derives from an adult with an advanced solid tumor such as melanoma, head and neck, liver or kidney cancer. The chain links TRBV2 to TRBJ2-7, with D perhaps TRBD1 or TRBD2 (5 bases each). The specimen comprised CD4+ or CD8+ T cells sorted from blood, sampled in a trial of the OX40 agonist ivuxolimab. This chain's CDR3 is CASSDRGAPRYF. CDR3 DNA: TGTGCCAGCAGTGACAGAGGGGCCCCCCGGTACTTC. Full variable domain (outside the CDR3, taken from reference TRBV2 and TRBJ2-7): EPEVTQTPSHQVTQMGQEVILRCVPISNHLYFYWYRQILGQKVEFLVSFYNNEISEKSEIFDDQFSVERPDGSNFTLKIRSTKLEDSAMYFCASSDRGAPRYFGPGTRLTVT.